The T cell receptor (beta chain) described here comes from a study of blood T cells in healthy people across ages. This clonotype was counted a few times. Its target is unknown. The CDR3 has 17 residues. Germline V CDR1 and CDR2: DFQATT, SNEGSKA (reference sequence). Trimming took 5 bases from V and 3 from J; bases not matched to a gene: 13. A sample-barcoded 5' primer and a J-beta primer mix were used in a second PCR of about 7 to 12 cycles. Each CDR3 protein gets one entry after TCRdb re-called the 5' RACE reads with MiXCR. The sample has more than 1,000,000 distinct CDR3 sequences, 25% seen once; the top ten hold about 0.8%. Study observations and caveats: Among T cells, TCR beta diversity per million cells dropped roughly linearly as age rose.

Separately, the same data were catalogued under a study of T cells of mothers and their children. This second study says: Researchers put all of the extracted RNA into cDNA synthesis, using roughly 1.5 ug per 15 ul. A second PCR was performed with the M1S primer. This primer added sample barcodes and 2-4 random nucleotides.

This receptor was obtained from a girl aged 2 to 9 in good health. The specimen was blood. J is TRBJ2-3 and V is TRBV20-1; 11 bases are a match to TRBD2. The CDR3 loop is CSALTKRLAGRTDTQYF. The CDR3 DNA sequence: TGCAGTGCTCTGACCAAAAGACTAGCGGGAAGGACAGATACGCAGTATTTT.